This TCR beta chain stems from a study of shared clonotypes between healthy human individuals. Assay: immunoSEQ multiplex PCR; the TCRdb copy retains only in-frame clones and omits some. The repertoire consists of around 2.5 million clones, with over 85% occurring once and the leading ten covering 0.36%. The V gene's germline CDR1 is MNHEY and CDR2 SVGAGI. This CDR3 contains 15 residues. V was clipped by 2 bases and J by 2 bases, with 10 bases between them. The specimen sequenced was naive CD4+ T cells from PBMCs. Subset denoted: CD45RA+ positively selected. The receptor comes from a man younger than 35 in good health. Some clones in this sample may be carry-over from other donors' samples. The chain links TRBV6-5 to TRBJ2-4; D remains ambiguous. In DNA form, the CDR3 reads TGTGCCAGCAGTTACGCTGCTTTAACCAAAAACATTCAGTACTTC. Protein: CASSYAALTKNIQYF.